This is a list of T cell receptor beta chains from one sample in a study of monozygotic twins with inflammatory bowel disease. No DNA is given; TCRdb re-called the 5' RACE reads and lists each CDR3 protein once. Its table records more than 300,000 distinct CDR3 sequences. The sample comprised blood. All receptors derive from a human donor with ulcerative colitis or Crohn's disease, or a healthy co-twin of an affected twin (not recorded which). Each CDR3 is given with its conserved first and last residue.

CDR3aa: CASSFPGQGGGNTIYF
v_gene: TRBV7-2
j_gene: TRBJ1-3

CDR3aa: CASSQGKGNYGYTF
v_gene: TRBV14
j_gene: TRBJ1-2

CDR3aa: CASSFGDYGYTF
v_gene: TRBV12-3/TRBV12-4
j_gene: TRBJ1-2

CDR3aa: CASSQPPEPLHF
v_gene: TRBV7-2
j_gene: TRBJ1-6

CDR3aa: CASSLPDRTYEQYF
v_gene: TRBV5-1
j_gene: TRBJ2-7

CDR3aa: CASSQTSGPIRYEQYF
v_gene: TRBV12-3/TRBV12-4
j_gene: TRBJ2-7

CDR3aa: CATKSALGGGAEQYF
v_gene: TRBV28
j_gene: TRBJ2-7

CDR3aa: CASTLIALTGSLGGPSYEQYF
v_gene: TRBV19
j_gene: TRBJ2-7

CDR3aa: CASSEGLANTGELFF
v_gene: TRBV2
j_gene: TRBJ2-2

CDR3aa: CASSLGRTGEAFF
v_gene: TRBV5-6
j_gene: TRBJ1-1

CDR3aa: CAISAGTGGTYEQYF
v_gene: TRBV10-3
j_gene: TRBJ2-7

CDR3aa: CAISPGQGYSNQPQHF
v_gene: TRBV10-3
j_gene: TRBJ1-5

CDR3aa: CAISRDSNQPQHF
v_gene: TRBV10-3
j_gene: TRBJ1-5

CDR3aa: CASSLQGFADTQYF
v_gene: TRBV5-1
j_gene: TRBJ2-3

CDR3aa: CASSLRLAGSETQYF
v_gene: TRBV7-2
j_gene: TRBJ2-5

CDR3aa: CASSYLGQGETQYF
v_gene: TRBV6-5
j_gene: TRBJ2-5

CDR3aa: CASSEEPTLYSNQPQHF
v_gene: TRBV6-1
j_gene: TRBJ1-5

CDR3aa: CSVDPVDTQYF
v_gene: TRBV29-1
j_gene: TRBJ2-3

CDR3aa: CSARENSRNTGELFF
v_gene: TRBV20-1
j_gene: TRBJ2-2

CDR3aa: CASSTWTDRGYTF
v_gene: TRBV19
j_gene: TRBJ1-2

CDR3aa: CASSLVRGTSNEQFF
v_gene: TRBV11-3
j_gene: TRBJ2-1

CDR3aa: CASSLTGAEYEQYF
v_gene: TRBV5-1
j_gene: TRBJ2-7

CDR3aa: CATSRDRLGPRLQETQYF
v_gene: TRBV15
j_gene: TRBJ2-5

CDR3aa: CASSLGEPYNEQFF
v_gene: TRBV5-1
j_gene: TRBJ2-1

CDR3aa: CASSTNRDTEAFF
v_gene: TRBV6-6
j_gene: TRBJ1-1

CDR3aa: CASSLGDRYGMYF
v_gene: TRBV12-3/TRBV12-4
j_gene: TRBJ2-3

CDR3aa: CASSPTDMNTEAFF
v_gene: TRBV7-3
j_gene: TRBJ1-1